The next 5 T cell receptor beta chains were all read from a single sample in a study of early T cells in non-severe SARS-CoV-2 infection. One entry per CDR3 protein, called by TCRdb with MiXCR from the 5' RACE reads. The data show around 57,000 distinct CDR3 sequences, 6% to 7% seen once. Sequenced material: whole blood. These receptors all come from an adult who was a healthcare worker with PCR-confirmed SARS-CoV-2 infection or an uninfected control (not recorded which).

The chain uses TRBV6-2 or TRBV6-3 and TRBJ1-2; unclear D gene. The CDR3 is made up of 13 amino acids. The V end was cut by 0 bases, the J end by 1 base, with 3 bases between. The germline gives CDR1 MNHEY, CDR2 SVGEGT. The CDR3 region has the DNA TGTGCCAGCAGTTACTCCTATAACTATGGCTACACCTTC. Protein: CASSYSYNYGYTF.

This clonotype was picked up many times. The genes are TRBV11-3 and TRBJ1-5; tentatively, D is TRBD1 (5 bases). Per the germline V gene, CDR1 is SGHNT and CDR2 is YENEEA. There are 17 residues in the CDR3. The V gene lost 0 bases and the J gene lost 0 bases, with 12 bases spanning the gap. The CDR3 is CASSLESREYSNQPQHF. CDR3 coding DNA: TGTGCCAGCAGCTTAGAGTCCAGGGAATATAGCAATCAGCCCCAGCATTTT.

The genes are TRBV13 and TRBJ2-7; no clear D gene. The ends were cut back, 5 bases at V and 4 bases at J, with 15 bases in the middle. The germline V gene has CDR1 PRHDT and CDR2 FYEKMQ (reference sequence). The CDR3 is made up of 14 amino acids. The CDR3 DNA reads as TGTGCCAGCAGCAGATGGACCCAAGGGTACGAGCAGTACTTC. Its translation is CASSRWTQGYEQYF. Full variable domain (rest looked up from reference TRBV13 and TRBJ2-7): AAGVIQSPRHLIKEKRETATLKCYPIPRHDTVYWYQQGPGQDPQFLISFYEKMQSDKGSIPDRFSAQQFSDYHSELNMSSLELGDSALYFCASSRWTQGYEQYFGPGTRLTVT.

This rearrangement joins TRBV5-6 to TRBJ1-5; D is unresolved. The V end was cut by 6 bases, the J end by 0 bases, with 7 bases between. The germline gives CDR1 SGHDT, CDR2 YYEEEE. The CDR3 sequence is 13 residues long. Written as DNA, the CDR3 is TGTGCCAGCACCCCTATTAGCAATCAGCCCCAGCATTTT. It translates to CASTPISNQPQHF.

This clonotype was detected ten times or more. CDR3 nucleotides: TGTGCTAGCGACTGGTCCTCGTACGAAAATAGCAATCAGCCCCAGCATTTT. It yields the protein CASDWSSYENSNQPQHF. The chain carries TRBV12-5 and TRBJ1-5, with unresolved D. V lost 9 bases to trimming and J lost 0 bases, with 21 bases between them. Germline CDR1 LGHNT, CDR2 FRNRAP. The CDR3 is 17 amino acids. Full variable domain (missing parts from reference TRBV12-5 and TRBJ1-5): DARVTQTPRHKVTEMGQEVTMRCQPILGHNTVFWYRQTMMQGLELLAYFRNRAPLDDSGMPKDRFSAEMPDATLATLKIQPSEPRDSAVYFCASDWSSYENSNQPQHFGDGTRLSIL.